Following are 4 T cell receptor beta chains from one sample sequenced in a study of identical twins. TCRdb independently ran MiXCR on the 5' RACE reads; one entry per CDR3 protein. The data show 400,000 to 650,000 distinct CDR3 sequences, less than 25% seen once. These data also featured in a second study, about T cells expressing NK-cell markers.

Specimen: CD4+ T cells sorted from blood. The receptors were gathered from a woman between 18 and 30 years old in good health.

The rearrangement joins TRBV7-9 to TRBJ2-5; D is possibly TRBD1 (6 bases). Germline CDR1 and CDR2: SEHNR and FQNEAQ (reference sequence). Trimming took off 6 bases at V and 5 bases at J, with 19 bases between the two ends. This CDR3 has 15 residues. The CDR3 protein is CASSPDRYLAETQYF. DNA for the CDR3: TGTGCCAGCAGTCCTGACAGGTACCTGGCGGAGACCCAGTACTTC.

The gene calls are TRBV6-1 and TRBJ2-1, with D possibly matching TRBD2 (5 bases). V lost 6 bases, J lost 2 bases, and 14 bases lay in between. The germline CDR1 and CDR2 sequences are MNHNS and SASEGT. The CDR3 spans 15 residues. The CDR3 DNA reads as TGTGCCAGCAGGAGGGCCCCGGCGACCTACAATGAGCAGTTCTTC. Protein product: CASRRAPATYNEQFF.

This clonotype was found a few times. V gene TRBV6-5 combines with J gene TRBJ2-7, with unresolved D. Looked up from germline, CDR1 is MNHEY and CDR2 is SVGAGI. CDR3 length: 14 amino acids. Between the trimmed V and J ends, which lost 0 bases and 0 bases, there was a span of 6 bases. CDR3 DNA sequence: TGTGCCAGCAGTTACTCGACGTACTCCTACGAGCAGTACTTC. It codes for CASSYSTYSYEQYF.

This clonotype was recorded many times. J is TRBJ1-2 and V is TRBV29-1; unclear D gene. This CDR3 has 13 residues. Germline V gives CDR1 SQVTM, CDR2 ANQGSEA. V dropped 6 bases and J dropped 0 bases, with 11 bases sitting between them. CDR3 loop: CSVTGPTNYGYTF. The CDR3 DNA reads as TGCAGCGTCACCGGGCCAACTAACTATGGCTACACCTTC.